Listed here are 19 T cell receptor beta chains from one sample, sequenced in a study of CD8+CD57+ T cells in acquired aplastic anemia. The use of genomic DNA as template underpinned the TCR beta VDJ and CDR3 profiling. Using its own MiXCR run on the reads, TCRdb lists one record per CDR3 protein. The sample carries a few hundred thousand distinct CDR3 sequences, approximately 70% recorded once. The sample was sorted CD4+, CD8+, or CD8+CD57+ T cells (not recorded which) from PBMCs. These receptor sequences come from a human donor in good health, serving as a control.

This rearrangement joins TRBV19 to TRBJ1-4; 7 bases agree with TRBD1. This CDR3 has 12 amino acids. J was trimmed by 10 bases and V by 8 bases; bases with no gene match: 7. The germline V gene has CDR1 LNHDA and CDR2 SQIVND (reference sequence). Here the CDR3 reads CASGDRAAKLFF. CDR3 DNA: TGTGCCAGTGGAGACAGGGCAGCAAAACTGTTTTTT.

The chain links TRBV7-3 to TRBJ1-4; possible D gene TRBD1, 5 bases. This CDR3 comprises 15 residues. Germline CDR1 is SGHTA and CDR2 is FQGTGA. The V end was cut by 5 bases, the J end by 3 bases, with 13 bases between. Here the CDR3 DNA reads TGTGCCAGCAGCAGAGGGGCGGAAGCTAATGAAAAACTGTTTTTT. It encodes CASSRGAEANEKLFF.

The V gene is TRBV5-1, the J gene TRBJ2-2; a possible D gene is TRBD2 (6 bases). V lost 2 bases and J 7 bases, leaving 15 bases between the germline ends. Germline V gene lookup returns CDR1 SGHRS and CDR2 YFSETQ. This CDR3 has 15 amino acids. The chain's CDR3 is CASSLAAGSGGELFF. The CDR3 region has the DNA TGCGCCAGCAGCTTAGCCGCGGGGTCGGGCGGGGAGCTGTTTTTT. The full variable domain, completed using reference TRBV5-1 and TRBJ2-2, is KAGVTQTPRYLIKTRGQQVTLSCSPISGHRSVSWYQQTPGQGLQFLFEYFSETQRNKGNFPGRFSGRQFSNSRSEMNVSTLELGDSALYLCASSLAAGSGGELFFGEGSRLTVL.

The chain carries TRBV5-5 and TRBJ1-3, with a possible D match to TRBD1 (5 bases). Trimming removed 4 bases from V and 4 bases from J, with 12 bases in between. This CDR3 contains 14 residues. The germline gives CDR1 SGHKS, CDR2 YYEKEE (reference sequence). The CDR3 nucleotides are TGTGCCAGCAGCGGGGAGGGACCGGGAAACACCATATATTTT. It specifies CASSGEGPGNTIYF.

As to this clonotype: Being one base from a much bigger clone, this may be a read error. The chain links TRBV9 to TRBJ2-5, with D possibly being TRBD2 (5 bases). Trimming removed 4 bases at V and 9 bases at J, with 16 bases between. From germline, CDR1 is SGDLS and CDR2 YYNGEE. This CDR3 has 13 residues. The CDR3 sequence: CASSPLAKEAQYF. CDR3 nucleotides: TGTGCCAGCAGCCCTCTAGCAAAGGAGGCCCAGTACTTC.

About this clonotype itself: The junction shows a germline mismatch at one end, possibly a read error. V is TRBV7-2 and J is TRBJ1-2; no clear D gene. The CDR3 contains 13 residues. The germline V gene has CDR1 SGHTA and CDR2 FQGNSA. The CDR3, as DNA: TGTGCCAGCAGCTTTGTCACGGTCAATGCTTACGCTTTC. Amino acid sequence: CASSFVTVNAYAF.

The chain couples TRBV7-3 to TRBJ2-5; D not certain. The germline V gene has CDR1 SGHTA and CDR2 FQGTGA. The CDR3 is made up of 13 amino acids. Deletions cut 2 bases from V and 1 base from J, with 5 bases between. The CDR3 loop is CASSLGTQETQYF. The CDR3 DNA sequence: TGTGCCAGCAGCTTAGGAACCCAAGAGACCCAGTACTTC.

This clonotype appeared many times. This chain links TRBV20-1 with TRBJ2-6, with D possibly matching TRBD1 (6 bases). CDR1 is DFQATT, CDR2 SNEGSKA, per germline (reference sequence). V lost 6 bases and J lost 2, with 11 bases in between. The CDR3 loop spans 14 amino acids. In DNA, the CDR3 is TGCAGTGCGACACAGGGTGCTGGGGCCAACGTCCTGACTTTC. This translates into CSATQGAGANVLTF.

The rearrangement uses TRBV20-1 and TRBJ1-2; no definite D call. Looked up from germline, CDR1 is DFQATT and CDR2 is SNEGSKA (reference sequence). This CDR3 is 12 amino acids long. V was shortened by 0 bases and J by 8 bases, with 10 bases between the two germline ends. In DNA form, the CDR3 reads TGCAGTGCTAGAGAGCCCCACGGAGGCTACACCTTC. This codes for CSAREPHGGYTF.

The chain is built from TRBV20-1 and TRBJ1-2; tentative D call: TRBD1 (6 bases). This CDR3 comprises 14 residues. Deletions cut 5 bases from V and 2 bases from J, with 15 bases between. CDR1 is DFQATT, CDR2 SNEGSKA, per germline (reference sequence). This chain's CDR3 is CSAVRDIKNYGYTF. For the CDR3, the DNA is TGCAGTGCTGTCCGGGACATCAAGAACTATGGCTACACCTTC.

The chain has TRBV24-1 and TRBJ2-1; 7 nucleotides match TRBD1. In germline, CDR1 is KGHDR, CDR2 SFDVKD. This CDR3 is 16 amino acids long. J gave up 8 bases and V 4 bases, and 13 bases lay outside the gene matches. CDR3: CATSDPDRKGLDEQFF. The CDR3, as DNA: TGTGCCACCAGTGACCCGGACAGGAAAGGGCTGGATGAGCAGTTCTTC.

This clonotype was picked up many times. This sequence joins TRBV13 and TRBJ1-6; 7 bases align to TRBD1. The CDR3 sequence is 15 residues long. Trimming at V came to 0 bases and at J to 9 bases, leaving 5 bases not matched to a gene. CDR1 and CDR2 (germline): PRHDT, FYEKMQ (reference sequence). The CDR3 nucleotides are TGTGCCAGCAGCTTAGGCCGACAGGGAGGTTCACCCCTCCACTTT. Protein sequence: CASSLGRQGGSPLHF.

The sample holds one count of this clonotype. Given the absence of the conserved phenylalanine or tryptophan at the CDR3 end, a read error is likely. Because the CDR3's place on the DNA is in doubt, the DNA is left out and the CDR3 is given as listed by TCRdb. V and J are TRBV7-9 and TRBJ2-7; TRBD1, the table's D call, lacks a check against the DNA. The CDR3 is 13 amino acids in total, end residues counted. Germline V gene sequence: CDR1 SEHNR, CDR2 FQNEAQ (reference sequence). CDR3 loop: CASSPRAGGNNCY.

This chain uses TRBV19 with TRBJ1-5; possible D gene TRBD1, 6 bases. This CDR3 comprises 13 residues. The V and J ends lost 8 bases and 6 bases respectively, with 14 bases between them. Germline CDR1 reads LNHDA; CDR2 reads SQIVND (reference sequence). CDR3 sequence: CASQGGAAQPQHF. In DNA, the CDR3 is TGTGCCAGTCAAGGGGGGGCAGCTCAGCCCCAGCATTTT.

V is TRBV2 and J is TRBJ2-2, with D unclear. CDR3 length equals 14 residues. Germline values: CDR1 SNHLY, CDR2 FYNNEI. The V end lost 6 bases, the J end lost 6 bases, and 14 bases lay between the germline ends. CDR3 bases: TGTGCCAGCAGCCTTGGGTGGGTTTCCGGGGAGCTGTTTTTT. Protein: CASSLGWVSGELFF.

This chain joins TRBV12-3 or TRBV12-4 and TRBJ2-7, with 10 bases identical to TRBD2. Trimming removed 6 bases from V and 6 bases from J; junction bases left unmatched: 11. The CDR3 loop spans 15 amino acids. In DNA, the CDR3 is TGTGCCAGCAGGGCGACTAGCGGGCGATTAGGCGAGCAGTACTTC. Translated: CASRATSGRLGEQYF.

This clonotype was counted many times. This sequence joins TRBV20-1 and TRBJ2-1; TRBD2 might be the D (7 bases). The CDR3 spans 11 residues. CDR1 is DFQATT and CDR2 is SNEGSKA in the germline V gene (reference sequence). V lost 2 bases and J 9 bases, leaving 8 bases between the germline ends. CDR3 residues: CSARRGGEQFF. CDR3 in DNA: TGCAGTGCTAGAAGGGGGGGTGAGCAGTTCTTC.

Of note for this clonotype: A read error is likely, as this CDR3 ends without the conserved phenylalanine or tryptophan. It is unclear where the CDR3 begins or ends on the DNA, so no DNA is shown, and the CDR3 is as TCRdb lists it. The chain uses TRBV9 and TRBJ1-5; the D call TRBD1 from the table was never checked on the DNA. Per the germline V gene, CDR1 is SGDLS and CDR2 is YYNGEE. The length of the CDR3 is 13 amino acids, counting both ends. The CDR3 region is CASSGVHTPTLGI.

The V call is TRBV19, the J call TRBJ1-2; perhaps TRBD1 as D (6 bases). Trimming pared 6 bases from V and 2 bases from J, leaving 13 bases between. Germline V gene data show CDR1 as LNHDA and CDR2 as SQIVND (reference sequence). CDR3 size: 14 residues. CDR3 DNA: TGTGCCAGTAGCGCACAGGGTGGCAACTATGGCTACACCTTC. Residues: CASSAQGGNYGYTF.